These 2 T cell receptor beta chains were all obtained from the same sample, sequenced in a study of shared clonotypes between healthy human individuals. Data came from immunoSEQ multiplex PCR; TCRdb stores just in-frame clones and leaves some out. The sample includes under 750,000 clones, approximately 77% of them seen just once. The sample consisted of memory CD4+ T cells sorted from blood. Subset described: CD45RA-negative fraction. The receptors were sampled from a woman aged 25 to 39 in good health.

This clone was observed a handful of times. The V call is TRBV7-9, the J call TRBJ1-2; D may be TRBD1 (5 bases). Germline assignment: CDR1 SEHNR and CDR2 FQNEAQ (reference sequence). The length of the CDR3 is 15 residues. V shed 6 bases and J shed 6 bases, with 20 bases lying between them. CDR3: CASSQSRGPGDGYTF. CDR3 bases: TGTGCCAGCAGTCAAAGCCGGGGCCCGGGGGATGGCTACACCTTC.

This chain links TRBV5-4 with TRBJ2-7, with 7 positions matching TRBD2. This CDR3 is 14 amino acids long. CDR1 SGHNT and CDR2 YYREEE come from the germline V gene (reference sequence). Unmatched junction bases numbered 7, after V lost 4 bases and J lost 3 bases. The CDR3 loop reads CASSRRGVNYEQYF. Written as DNA, the CDR3 is TGTGCCAGCAGCCGTCGGGGGGTGAACTACGAGCAGTACTTC.